This T cell receptor beta chain appears in the sequencing data of a study of cytomegalovirus exposure and HLA in healthy donors. About this clone: Its cognate antigen is unknown.

Healthy bone marrow donors formed the donor group. V lost 5 bases to trimming and J lost 0 bases; unmatched junction nucleotides: 6. Germline values: CDR1 SGHRS, CDR2 YFSETQ. This CDR3 contains 15 residues. Study-wide results and caveats: Relative to the roughly 640-donor mean, N-insertions were reportedly fewer in an Asian-associated ancestry cluster in a later analysis. High specificity and sensitivity for cytomegalovirus status were reported for the classifier. Among CMV-associated TCR beta chains, most appeared HLA-restricted in a later analysis.

The PCR was carried out with 60 Vbeta primers and 13 Jbeta primers. Sequenced by immunoSEQ multiplex PCR; TCRdb stores in-frame clones only, minus some. The sample consists of some 130,000 clones, around 75% of them appearing once. The receptor was derived from a man aged 25-45 years in good health and CMV-seronegative. Sequencing used PBMCs. The chain has TRBV5-1 and TRBJ1-2, with 8 bases fitting TRBD1. The CDR3: CASRRDRSPNYGYTF. As DNA, the CDR3 is TGCGCCAGCAGGAGGGACAGGTCGCCTAACTATGGCTACACCTTC.